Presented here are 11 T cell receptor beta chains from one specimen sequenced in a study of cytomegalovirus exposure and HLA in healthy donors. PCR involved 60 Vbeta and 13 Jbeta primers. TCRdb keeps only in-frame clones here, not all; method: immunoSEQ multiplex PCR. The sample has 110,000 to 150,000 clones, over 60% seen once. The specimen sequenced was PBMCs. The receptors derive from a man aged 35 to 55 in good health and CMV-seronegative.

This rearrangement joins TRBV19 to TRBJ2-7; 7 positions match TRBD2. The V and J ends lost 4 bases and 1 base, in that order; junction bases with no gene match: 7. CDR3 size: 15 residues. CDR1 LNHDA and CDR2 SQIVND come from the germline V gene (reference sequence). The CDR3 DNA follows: TGTGCCAGTAGTACCTCGGCGGGAGAGTCCTACGAGCAGTACTTC. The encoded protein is CASSTSAGESYEQYF.

Written as DNA, the CDR3 is TGTGCCAGCAGCTTAGGTCCAGATTCTGGAAACACCATATATTTT. Protein: CASSLGPDSGNTIYF. The chain carries TRBV7-2 and TRBJ1-3, with D hard to call. CDR3 length: 15 amino acids. From germline, CDR1 is SGHTA and CDR2 FQGNSA. The V end lost 1 base, the J end lost 1 base, and 8 bases lay between the germline ends. The full variable domain, in which reference TRBV7-2 and TRBJ1-3 provide the parts outside the CDR3, is GAGVSQSPSNKVTEKGKDVELRCDPISGHTALYWYRQSLGQGLEFLIYFQGNSAPDKSGLPSDRFSAERTGGSVSTLTIQRTQQEDSAVYLCASSLGPDSGNTIYFGEGSWLTVV.

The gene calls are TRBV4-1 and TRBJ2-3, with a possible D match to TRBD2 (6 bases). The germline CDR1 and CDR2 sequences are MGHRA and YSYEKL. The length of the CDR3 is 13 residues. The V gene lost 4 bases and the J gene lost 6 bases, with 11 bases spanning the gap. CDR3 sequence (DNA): TGCGCCAGCAGCCCGACTAGTCCGGATACGCAGTATTTT. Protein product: CASSPTSPDTQYF.

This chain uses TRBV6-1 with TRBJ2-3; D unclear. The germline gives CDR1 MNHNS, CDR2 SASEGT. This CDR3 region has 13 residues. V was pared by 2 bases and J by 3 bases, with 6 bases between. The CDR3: CASSESVTDTQYF. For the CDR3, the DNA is TGTGCCAGCAGTGAAAGCGTTACAGATACGCAGTATTTT.

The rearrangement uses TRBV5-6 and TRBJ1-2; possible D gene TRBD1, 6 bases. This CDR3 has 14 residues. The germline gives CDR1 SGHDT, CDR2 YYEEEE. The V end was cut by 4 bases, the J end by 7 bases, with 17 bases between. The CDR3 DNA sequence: TGTGCCAGCAGCCAGGACAGCTTCGGCAGTGGCTACACCTTC. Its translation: CASSQDSFGSGYTF.

In nucleotides, the CDR3 is TGCGCCAGCAGCTTCCTCCGACAGACCTTCTCCGAGACCCAGTACTTC. Protein product: CASSFLRQTFSETQYF. This sequence joins TRBV5-1 and TRBJ2-5, with D possibly being TRBD1 (5 bases). This CDR3 region has 16 residues. V gave up 2 bases and J gave up 5 bases, with 19 bases separating them. CDR1 SGHRS and CDR2 YFSETQ come from the germline V gene.

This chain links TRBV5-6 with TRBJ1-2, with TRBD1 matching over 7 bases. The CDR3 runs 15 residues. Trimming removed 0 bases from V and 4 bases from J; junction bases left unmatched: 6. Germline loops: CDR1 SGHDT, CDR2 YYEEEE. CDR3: CASSLGQGGLYGYTF. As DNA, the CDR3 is TGTGCCAGCAGCTTGGGTCAGGGGGGCCTCTATGGCTACACCTTC.

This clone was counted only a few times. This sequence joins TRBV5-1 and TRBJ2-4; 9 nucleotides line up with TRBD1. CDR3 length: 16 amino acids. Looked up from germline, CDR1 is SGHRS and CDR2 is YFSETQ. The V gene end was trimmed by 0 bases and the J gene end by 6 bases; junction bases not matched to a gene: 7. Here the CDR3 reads CASSLVTDRGPNIQYF. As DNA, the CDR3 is TGCGCCAGCAGCTTGGTTACGGACAGGGGACCAAACATTCAGTACTTC. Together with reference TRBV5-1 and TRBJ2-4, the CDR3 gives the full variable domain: KAGVTQTPRYLIKTRGQQVTLSCSPISGHRSVSWYQQTPGQGLQFLFEYFSETQRNKGNFPGRFSGRQFSNSRSEMNVSTLELGDSALYLCASSLVTDRGPNIQYFGAGTRLSVL.

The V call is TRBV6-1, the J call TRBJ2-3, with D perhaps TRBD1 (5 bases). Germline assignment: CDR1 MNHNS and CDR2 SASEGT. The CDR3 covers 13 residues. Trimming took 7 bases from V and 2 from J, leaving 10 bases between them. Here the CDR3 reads CASTPGHTDTQYF. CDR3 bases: TGTGCCAGCACCCCAGGGCACACAGATACGCAGTATTTT.

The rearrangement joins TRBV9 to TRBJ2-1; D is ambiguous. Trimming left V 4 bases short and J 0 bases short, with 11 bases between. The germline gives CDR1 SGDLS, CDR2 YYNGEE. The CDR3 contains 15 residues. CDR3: CASSSFDSSYNEQFF. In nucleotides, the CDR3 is TGTGCCAGCAGCAGCTTCGATAGCTCCTACAATGAGCAGTTCTTC.

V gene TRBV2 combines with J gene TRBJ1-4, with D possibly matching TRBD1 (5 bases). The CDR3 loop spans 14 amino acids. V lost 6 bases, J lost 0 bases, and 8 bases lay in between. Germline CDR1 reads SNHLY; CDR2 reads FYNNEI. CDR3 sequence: CASRTTATNEKLFF. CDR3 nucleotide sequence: TGTGCCAGCAGGACGACAGCAACTAATGAAAAACTGTTTTTT. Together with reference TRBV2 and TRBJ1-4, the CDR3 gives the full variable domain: EPEVTQTPSHQVTQMGQEVILRCVPISNHLYFYWYRQILGQKVEFLVSFYNNEISEKSEIFDDQFSVERPDGSNFTLKIRSTKLEDSAMYFCASRTTATNEKLFFGSGTQLSVL.